The entry that follows covers one T cell receptor (beta chain) sequence. In the original processing: Amplifying reference gene primers gave estimates of nucleated cell counts. This table comes from immunoSEQ multiplex PCR, and its TCRdb copy is limited to in-frame clones, with some not included. V, J and clone size were drawn from that table, and D and trimming were deduced from the DNA. Of over 250,000 clones listed, around 89% are singletons. These data are taken from a study of blood T cell repertoires in COVID-19. Across the study: The United States, Italy and Spain supplied acute and convalescent COVID-19 samples. T cells, B-cell-depleted T cells, or PBMCs supplied cDNA or gDNA.

The germline V gene encodes CDR1 SGHKS and CDR2 YYEKEE (reference sequence). The V gene lost 0 bases and the J gene lost 3 bases, with 10 bases spanning the gap. CDR3 size: 14 residues. This clonotype was obtained from a man aged 55 to 70 who had recovered from COVID-19. Source material: peripheral blood. This sequence joins TRBV5-5 and TRBJ2-7; D is perhaps TRBD1 (5 bases). The CDR3 DNA follows: TGTGCCAGCAGCTTGGCGACAGTATTCTACGAGCAGTACTTC. Its translation: CASSLATVFYEQYF.